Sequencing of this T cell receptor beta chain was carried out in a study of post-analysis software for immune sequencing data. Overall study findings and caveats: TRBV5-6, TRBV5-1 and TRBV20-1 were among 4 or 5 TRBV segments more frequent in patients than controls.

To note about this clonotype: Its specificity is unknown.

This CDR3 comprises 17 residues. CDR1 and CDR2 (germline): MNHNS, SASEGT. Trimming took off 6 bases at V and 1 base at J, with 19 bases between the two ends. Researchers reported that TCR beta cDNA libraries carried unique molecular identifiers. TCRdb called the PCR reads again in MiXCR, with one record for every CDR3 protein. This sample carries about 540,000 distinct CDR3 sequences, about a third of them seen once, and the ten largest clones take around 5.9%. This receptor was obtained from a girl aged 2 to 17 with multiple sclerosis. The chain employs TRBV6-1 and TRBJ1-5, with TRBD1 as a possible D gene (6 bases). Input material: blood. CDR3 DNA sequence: TGTGCCAGCAGGTCTGACGGGGGCTGGGGGAGCAATCAGCCCCAGCATTTT. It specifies CASRSDGGWGSNQPQHF.